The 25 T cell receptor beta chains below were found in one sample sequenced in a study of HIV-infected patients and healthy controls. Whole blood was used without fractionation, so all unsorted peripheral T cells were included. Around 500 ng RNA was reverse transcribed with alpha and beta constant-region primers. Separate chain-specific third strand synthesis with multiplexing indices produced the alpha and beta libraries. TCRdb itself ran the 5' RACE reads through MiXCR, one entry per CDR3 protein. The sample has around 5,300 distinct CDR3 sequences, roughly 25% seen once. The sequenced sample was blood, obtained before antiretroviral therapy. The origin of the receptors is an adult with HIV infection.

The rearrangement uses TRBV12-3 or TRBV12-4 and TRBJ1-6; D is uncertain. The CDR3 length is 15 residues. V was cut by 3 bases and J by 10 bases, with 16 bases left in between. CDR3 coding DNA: TGTGCCAGCAGTTTTCGCGTCGGACTCGGATCACCCCTCCACTTT. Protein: CASSFRVGLGSPLHF.

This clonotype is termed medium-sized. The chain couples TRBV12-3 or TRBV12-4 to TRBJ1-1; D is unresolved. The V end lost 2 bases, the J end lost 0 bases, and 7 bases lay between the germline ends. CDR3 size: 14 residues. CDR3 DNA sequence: TGTGCCAGCAGTTTACGAGGGTTGAACACTGAAGCTTTCTTT. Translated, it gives CASSLRGLNTEAFF.

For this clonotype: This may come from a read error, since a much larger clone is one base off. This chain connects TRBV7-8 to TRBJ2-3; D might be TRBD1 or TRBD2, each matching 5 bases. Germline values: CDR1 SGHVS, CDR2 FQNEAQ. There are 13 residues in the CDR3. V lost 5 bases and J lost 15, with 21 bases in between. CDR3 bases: TGTGCCAGCAGCGATCACTTGGGACCTCAGCCCTATTTT. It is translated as CASSDHLGPQPYF.

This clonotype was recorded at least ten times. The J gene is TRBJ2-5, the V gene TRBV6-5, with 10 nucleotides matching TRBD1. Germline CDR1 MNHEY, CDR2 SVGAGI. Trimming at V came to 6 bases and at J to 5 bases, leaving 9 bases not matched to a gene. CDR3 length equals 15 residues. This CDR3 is CASSPGTGVRETQYF. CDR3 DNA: TGTGCCAGCAGCCCCGGGACAGGGGTTCGGGAGACCCAGTACTTC.

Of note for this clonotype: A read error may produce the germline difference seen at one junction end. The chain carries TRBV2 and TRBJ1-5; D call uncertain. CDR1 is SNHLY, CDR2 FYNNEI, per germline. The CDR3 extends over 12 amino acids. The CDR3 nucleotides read TGTGCCAGCAGGAATAGCAATCATCCCCAGCATTTT. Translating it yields CASRNSNHPQHF.

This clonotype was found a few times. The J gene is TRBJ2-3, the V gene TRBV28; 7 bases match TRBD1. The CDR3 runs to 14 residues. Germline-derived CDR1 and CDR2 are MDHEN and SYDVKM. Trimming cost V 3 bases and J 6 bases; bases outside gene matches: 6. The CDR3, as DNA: TGTGCCAGCAGTTTTAGGGGGCCGGGGGATACGCAGTATTTT. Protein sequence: CASSFRGPGDTQYF.

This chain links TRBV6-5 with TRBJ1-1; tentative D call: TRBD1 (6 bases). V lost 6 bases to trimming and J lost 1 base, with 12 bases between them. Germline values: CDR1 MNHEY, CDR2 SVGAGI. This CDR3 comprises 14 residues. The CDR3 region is CASRRDTSNTEAFF. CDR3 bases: TGTGCCAGCAGAAGGGACACTTCGAACACTGAAGCTTTCTTT.

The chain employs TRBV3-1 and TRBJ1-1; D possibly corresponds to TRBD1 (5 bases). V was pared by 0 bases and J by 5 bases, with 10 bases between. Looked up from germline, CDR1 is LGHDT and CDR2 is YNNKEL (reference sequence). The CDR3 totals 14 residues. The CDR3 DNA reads TGTGCCAGCAGCCAAGATTTACGGGGGACTGAAGCTTTCTTT. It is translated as CASSQDLRGTEAFF.

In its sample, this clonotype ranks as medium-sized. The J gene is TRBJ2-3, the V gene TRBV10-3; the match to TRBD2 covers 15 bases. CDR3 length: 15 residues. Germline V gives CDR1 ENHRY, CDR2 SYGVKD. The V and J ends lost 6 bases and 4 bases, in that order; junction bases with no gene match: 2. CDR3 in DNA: TGTGCCATCAGCGGACTAGCGGGGGGGCCAGATACGCAGTATTTT. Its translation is CAISGLAGGPDTQYF.

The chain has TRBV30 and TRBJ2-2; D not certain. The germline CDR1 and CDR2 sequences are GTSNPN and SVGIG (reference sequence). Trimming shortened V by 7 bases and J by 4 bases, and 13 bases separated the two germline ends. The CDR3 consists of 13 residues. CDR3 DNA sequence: TGTGCCTTGGGCGATGGGCCCACCGGGGAGCTGTTTTTT. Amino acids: CALGDGPTGELFF.

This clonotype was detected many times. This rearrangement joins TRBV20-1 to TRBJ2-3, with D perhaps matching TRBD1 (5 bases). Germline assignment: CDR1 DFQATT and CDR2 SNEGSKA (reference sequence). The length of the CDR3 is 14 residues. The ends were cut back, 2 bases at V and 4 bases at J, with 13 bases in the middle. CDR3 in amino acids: CSARRAQGSDTQYF. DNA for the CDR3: TGCAGTGCTAGAAGGGCCCAGGGCTCAGATACGCAGTATTTT.

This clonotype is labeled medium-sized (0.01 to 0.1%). CDR3 DNA sequence: TGTGCCAGCTCCCCCCGAAACCTAAACAGGGGACGCGACACTGAAGCTTTCTTT. Translated: CASSPRNLNRGRDTEAFF. The chain couples TRBV18 to TRBJ1-1; 7 bases agree with TRBD1. The CDR3 extends over 18 amino acids. The junction had 19 bases not matched to a gene; V was cut back by 6 bases and J by 3 bases. Germline-derived CDR1 and CDR2 are KGHSH and LQKENI.

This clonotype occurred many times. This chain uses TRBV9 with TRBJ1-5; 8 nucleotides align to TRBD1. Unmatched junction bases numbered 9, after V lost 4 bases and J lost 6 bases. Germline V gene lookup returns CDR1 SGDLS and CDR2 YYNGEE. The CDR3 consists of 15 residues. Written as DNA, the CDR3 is TGTGCCAGCAGCCCTGATGGACAGGGACGTCAGCCCCAGCATTTT. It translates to CASSPDGQGRQPQHF.

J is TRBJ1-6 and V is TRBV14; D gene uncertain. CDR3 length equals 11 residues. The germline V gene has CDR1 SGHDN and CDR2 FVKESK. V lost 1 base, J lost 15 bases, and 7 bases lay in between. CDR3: CASSQGWVLHF. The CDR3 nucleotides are TGTGCCAGCAGCCAAGGGTGGGTCCTCCACTTT.

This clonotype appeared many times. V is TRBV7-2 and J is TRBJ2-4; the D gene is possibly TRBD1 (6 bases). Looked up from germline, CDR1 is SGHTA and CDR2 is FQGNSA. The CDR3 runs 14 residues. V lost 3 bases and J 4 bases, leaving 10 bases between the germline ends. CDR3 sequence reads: CASSFERGKNIQYF. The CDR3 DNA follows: TGTGCCAGCAGCTTTGAAAGGGGGAAAAACATTCAGTACTTC.

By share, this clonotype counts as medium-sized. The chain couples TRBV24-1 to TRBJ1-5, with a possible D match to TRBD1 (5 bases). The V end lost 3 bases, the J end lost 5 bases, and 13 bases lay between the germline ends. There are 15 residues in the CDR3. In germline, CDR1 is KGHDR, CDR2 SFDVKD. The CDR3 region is CATSDAWGGDQPQHF. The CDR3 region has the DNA TGTGCCACCAGTGATGCTTGGGGAGGGGATCAGCCCCAGCATTTT.

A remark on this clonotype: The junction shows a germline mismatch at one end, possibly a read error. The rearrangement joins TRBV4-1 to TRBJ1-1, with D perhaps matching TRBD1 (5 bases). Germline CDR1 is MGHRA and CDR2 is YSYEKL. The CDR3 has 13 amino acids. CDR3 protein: CDSSRPGGTEAFF. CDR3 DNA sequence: TGCGACAGCAGCAGGCCTGGGGGAACTGAAGCTTTCTTT.

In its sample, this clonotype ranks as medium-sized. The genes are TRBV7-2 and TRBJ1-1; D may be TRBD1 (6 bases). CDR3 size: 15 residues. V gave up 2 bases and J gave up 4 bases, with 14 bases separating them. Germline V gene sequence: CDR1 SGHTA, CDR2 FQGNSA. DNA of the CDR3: TGTGCCAGCAGCTTAAGGGGGAGGGGGTTCACTGAAGCTTTCTTT. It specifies CASSLRGRGFTEAFF.

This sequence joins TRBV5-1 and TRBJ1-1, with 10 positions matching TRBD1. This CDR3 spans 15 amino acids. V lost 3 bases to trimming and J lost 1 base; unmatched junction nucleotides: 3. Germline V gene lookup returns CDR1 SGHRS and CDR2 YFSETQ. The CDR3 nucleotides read TGCGCCAGCAGCTGGGACAGGGGATCGAACACTGAAGCTTTCTTT. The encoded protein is CASSWDRGSNTEAFF.

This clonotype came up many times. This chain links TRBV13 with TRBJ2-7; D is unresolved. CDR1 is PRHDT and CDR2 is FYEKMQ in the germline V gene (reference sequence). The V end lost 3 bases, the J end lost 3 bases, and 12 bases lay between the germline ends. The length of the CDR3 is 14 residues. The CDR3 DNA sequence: TGTGCCAGCAGCTTTGGTACGTCGAGCTACGAGCAGTACTTC. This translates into CASSFGTSSYEQYF.

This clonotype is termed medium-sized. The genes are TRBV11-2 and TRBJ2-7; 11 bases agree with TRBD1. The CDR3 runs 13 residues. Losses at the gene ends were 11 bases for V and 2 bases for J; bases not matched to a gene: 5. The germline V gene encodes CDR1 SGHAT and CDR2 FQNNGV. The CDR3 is CAAGTGGPYEQYF. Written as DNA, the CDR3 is TGTGCCGCGGGGACAGGGGGTCCCTACGAGCAGTACTTC.

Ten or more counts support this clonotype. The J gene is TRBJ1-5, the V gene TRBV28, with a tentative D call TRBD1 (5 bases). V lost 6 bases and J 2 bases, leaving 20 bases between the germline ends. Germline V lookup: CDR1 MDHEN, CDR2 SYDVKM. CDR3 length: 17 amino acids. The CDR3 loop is CASSSSWVRAGNQPQHF. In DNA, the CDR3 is TGTGCCAGCAGCTCCTCGTGGGTCAGGGCGGGCAATCAGCCCCAGCATTTT.

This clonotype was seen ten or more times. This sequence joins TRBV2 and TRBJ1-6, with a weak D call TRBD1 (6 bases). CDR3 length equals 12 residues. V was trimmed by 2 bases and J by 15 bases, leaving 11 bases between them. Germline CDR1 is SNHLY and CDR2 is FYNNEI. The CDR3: CASSELRGVLHF. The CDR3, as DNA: TGTGCCAGCAGTGAACTGAGGGGGGTCCTCCACTTT.

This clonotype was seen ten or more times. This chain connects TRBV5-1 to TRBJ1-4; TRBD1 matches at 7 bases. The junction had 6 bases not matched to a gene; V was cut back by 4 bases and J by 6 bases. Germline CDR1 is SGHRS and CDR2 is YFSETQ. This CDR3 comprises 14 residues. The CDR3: CASSRGTGDEKLFF. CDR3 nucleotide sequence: TGCGCCAGCAGCAGGGGAACAGGGGATGAAAAACTGTTTTTT.

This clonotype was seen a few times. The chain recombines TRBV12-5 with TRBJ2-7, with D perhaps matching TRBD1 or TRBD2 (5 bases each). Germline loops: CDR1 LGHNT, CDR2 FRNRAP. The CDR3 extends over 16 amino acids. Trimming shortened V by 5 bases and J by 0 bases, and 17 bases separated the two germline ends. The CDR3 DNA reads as TGTGCTAGTGGTGGCCCCGGGACGGTCAGCTCCTACGAGCAGTACTTC. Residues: CASGGPGTVSSYEQYF.